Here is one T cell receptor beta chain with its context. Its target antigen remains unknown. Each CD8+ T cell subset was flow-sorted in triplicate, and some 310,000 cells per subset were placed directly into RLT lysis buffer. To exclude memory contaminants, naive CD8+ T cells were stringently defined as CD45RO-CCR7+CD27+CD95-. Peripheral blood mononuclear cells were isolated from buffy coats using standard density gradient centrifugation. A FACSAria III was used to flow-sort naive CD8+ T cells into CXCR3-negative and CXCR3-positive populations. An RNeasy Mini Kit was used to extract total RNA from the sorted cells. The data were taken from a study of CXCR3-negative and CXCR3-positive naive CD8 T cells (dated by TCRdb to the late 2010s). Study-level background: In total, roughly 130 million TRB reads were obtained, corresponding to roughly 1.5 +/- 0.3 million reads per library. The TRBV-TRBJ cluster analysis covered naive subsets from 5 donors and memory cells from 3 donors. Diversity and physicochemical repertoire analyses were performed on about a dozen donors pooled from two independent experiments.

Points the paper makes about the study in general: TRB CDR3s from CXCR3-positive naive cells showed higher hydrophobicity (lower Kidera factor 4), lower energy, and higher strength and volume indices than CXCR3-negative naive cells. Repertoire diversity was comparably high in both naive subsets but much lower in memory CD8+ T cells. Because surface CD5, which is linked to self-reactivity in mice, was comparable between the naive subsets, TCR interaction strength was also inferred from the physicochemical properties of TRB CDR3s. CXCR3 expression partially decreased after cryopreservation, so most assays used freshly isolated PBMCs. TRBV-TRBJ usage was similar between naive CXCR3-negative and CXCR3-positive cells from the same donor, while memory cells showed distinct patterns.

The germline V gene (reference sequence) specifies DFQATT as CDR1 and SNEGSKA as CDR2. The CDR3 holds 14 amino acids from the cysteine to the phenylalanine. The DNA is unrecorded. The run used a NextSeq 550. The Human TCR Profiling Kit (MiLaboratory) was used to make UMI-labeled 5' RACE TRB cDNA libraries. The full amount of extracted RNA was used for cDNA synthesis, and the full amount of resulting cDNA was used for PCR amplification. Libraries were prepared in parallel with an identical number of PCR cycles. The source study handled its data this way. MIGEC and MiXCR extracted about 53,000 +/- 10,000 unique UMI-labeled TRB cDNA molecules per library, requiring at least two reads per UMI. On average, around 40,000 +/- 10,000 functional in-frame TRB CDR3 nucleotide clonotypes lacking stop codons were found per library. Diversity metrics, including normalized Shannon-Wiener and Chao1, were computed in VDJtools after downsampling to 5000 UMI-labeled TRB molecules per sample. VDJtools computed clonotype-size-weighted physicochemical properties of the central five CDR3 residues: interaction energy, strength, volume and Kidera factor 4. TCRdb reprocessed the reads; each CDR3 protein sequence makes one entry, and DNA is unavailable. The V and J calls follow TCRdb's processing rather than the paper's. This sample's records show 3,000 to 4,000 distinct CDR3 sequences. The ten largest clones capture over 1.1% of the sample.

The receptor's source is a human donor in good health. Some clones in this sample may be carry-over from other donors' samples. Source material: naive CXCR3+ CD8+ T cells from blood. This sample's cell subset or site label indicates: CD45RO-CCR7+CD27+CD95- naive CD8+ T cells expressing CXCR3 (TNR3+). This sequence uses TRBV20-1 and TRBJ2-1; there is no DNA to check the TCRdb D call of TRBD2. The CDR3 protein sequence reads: CSALVAVDVDEQFF.